Reported below is one T cell receptor beta chain. Antigen unknown. Assay: immunoSEQ multiplex PCR; the TCRdb copy retains only in-frame clones and omits some. The data contain fewer than 100,000 clones, about 89% of them singletons. These data originate in a study of OX40 agonist ivuxolimab in advanced cancers. About the study: Ivuxolimab was delivered to patients intravenously every 2 weeks at doses spanning 0.01 to 10 mg/kg. Two patients with cutaneous melanoma and one with hepatocellular carcinoma, three in total, showed partial responses. General study points: Researchers report that CD8+ T cells had, on average, more expanded clones than CD4+. Clones of CD4+ and CD8+ blood T cells grew by week 6 at doses of 0.1 to 3.0 mg/kg.

Germline CDR1 is SGHTA and CDR2 is FQGTGA. This CDR3 is built from 15 residues. V shed 5 bases and J shed 0 bases, with 13 bases lying between them. The rearrangement links TRBV7-3 to TRBJ2-5; tentatively, D is TRBD1 (5 bases). This material consisted of CD4+ or CD8+ T cells sorted from blood, taken in a trial of the OX40 agonist ivuxolimab. This TCR was recovered from an adult with an advanced solid tumor such as melanoma, head and neck, liver or kidney cancer. CDR3 nucleotides: TGTGCCAGCAGCCCTTTAGGGGCAGACCAAGAGACCCAGTACTTC. Its translation: CASSPLGADQETQYF.